The rows below give T cell receptor beta chains drawn from one sample of a study of T cells after yellow fever vaccination. TCRdb itself ran the 5' RACE reads through MiXCR, one entry per CDR3 protein. Among some 240,000 distinct CDR3 sequences, approximately 3.5% were seen once, and the ten largest hold about 19%. The specimen was PBMCs, collected 15 days after the yellow fever booster vaccination. The receptors were sampled from a man younger than 35 who received the YFV17D yellow fever vaccine. Both conserved end residues are part of each CDR3. Each record gives: CDR3 DNA, CDR3 protein, V gene, J gene, clone size, D gene. The D gene is left open where the match is weak. Clone sizes are given selectively: once, few, many, or a class where the clone is expanded.

DNA: TGTGCCAGCAGCCAAGGGGGGTTCGACTCTGGGGCCAACGTCCTGACTTTC; CDR3: CASSQGGFDSGANVLTF; V: TRBV3-1; J: TRBJ2-6; size: many; D: NA
DNA: TGCAGCGCACCCATACTTACGGCTAACTATGGCTACACCTTC; CDR3: CSAPILTANYGYTF; V: TRBV20-1; J: TRBJ1-2; size: many; D: NA
DNA: TGTGCCAGCAGCTTAGCCTCGGGACAGGGTGAGCAGTTCTTC; CDR3: CASSLASGQGEQFF; V: TRBV7-2; J: TRBJ2-1; size: many; D: TRBD1
DNA: TGCGCCAGCAGCTTACAGGGGGGTCAGGCTCAGCCCCAGCATTTT; CDR3: CASSLQGGQAQPQHF; V: TRBV5-1; J: TRBJ1-5; size: many; D: TRBD1
DNA: TGTGCCAGCAGCTCGACAGGTGGGAATCAGCCCCAGCATTTT; CDR3: CASSSTGGNQPQHF; V: TRBV6-2/TRBV6-3; J: TRBJ1-5; size: many; D: NA
DNA: TGCAGTGCTAGAGACCAGGGGGACTATGGCTACACCTTC; CDR3: CSARDQGDYGYTF; V: TRBV20-1; J: TRBJ1-2; size: many; D: TRBD1
DNA: TGTGCCAGCAGCCAAGGAGTCTCAACCTCTGGGGCCAACGTCCTGACTTTC; CDR3: CASSQGVSTSGANVLTF; V: TRBV4-2; J: TRBJ2-6; size: few; D: NA
DNA: TGTGCCAGCAGCCACACGACTCGGGGGGGCACCGGGGAGCTGTTTTTT; CDR3: CASSHTTRGGTGELFF; V: TRBV7-6; J: TRBJ2-2; size: many; D: TRBD2
DNA: TGTGCCAGCAGCTTAGGACGGGGGGGGGACACCGGGGAGCTGTTTTTT; CDR3: CASSLGRGGDTGELFF; V: TRBV11-2; J: TRBJ2-2; size: many; D: TRBD2
DNA: TGTGCCAGCAGCCCGGCTAGCGGGGATAGAGATACGCAGTATTTT; CDR3: CASSPASGDRDTQYF; V: TRBV5-4; J: TRBJ2-3; size: many; D: TRBD2
DNA: TGCAGTGCTATAGGGCTTGCACAGGGGGCTAGCACAGATACGCAGTATTTT; CDR3: CSAIGLAQGASTDTQYF; V: TRBV20-1; J: TRBJ2-3; size: many; D: TRBD1
DNA: TGTGCCAGCAGCCCCCCCACGGGTGATAAACTGTTTTTT; CDR3: CASSPPTGDKLFF; V: TRBV7-9; J: TRBJ1-4; size: many; D: NA
DNA: TGCAGTGCTAGAGCGGGACTAGCGGGAACGAGGGATACGCAGTATTTT; CDR3: CSARAGLAGTRDTQYF; V: TRBV20-1; J: TRBJ2-3; size: many; D: TRBD2
DNA: TGCGCCAGCAGCCAAGAGTCCGCCTCTGGGGCCAACGTCCTGACTTTC; CDR3: CASSQESASGANVLTF; V: TRBV4-3; J: TRBJ2-6; size: many; D: NA
DNA: TGTGCCAGCAGCTTGGGGGGACAGAATATATACAATGAGCAGTTCTTC; CDR3: CASSLGGQNIYNEQFF; V: TRBV5-6; J: TRBJ2-1; size: NA; D: TRBD1
DNA: TGTGCCAGCATCCAAGCAAGAGGAAACTACAATCAGCCCCAGCATTTT; CDR3: CASIQARGNYNQPQHF; V: TRBV6-1; J: TRBJ1-5; size: NA; D: NA
DNA: TGTGCCAGCAGCGTAGAACAGGAACGTGGGTCACCCCTCCACTTT; CDR3: CASSVEQERGSPLHF; V: TRBV9; J: TRBJ1-6; size: NA; D: NA
DNA: TGTGCCAGCAGTTTCAGGGGGCGTGGATCACCCCTCCACTTT; CDR3: CASSFRGRGSPLHF; V: TRBV27; J: TRBJ1-6; size: many; D: TRBD1
DNA: TGTGCCAGCAGTTCTGGATTATTAGGGGGCCCGCCTCATGGCTACACCTTC; CDR3: CASSSGLLGGPPHGYTF; V: TRBV27; J: TRBJ1-2; size: many; D: TRBD1
DNA: TGTGCCAGCAGTTTCGGGGAAGACTATGGCTACACCTTC; CDR3: CASSFGEDYGYTF; V: TRBV12-3/TRBV12-4; J: TRBJ1-2; size: many; D: NA
DNA: TGCGCCAGCAGCTTGGAGTCGACAGCCATGAACACTGAAGCTTTCTTT; CDR3: CASSLESTAMNTEAFF; V: TRBV5-1; J: TRBJ1-1; size: many; D: NA
DNA: TGTGCCAGCAGCCAGGTACCAGACCGGTATGGCTACACCTTC; CDR3: CASSQVPDRYGYTF; V: TRBV3-1; J: TRBJ1-2; size: many; D: NA
DNA: TGTGCCAGCAGCTTAGAGGGGGTCGATGGCTACACCTTC; CDR3: CASSLEGVDGYTF; V: TRBV7-9; J: TRBJ1-2; size: many; D: NA
DNA: TGTGCCAGCAGTTCCCTGACAGGCTCTGGAAACACCATATATTTT; CDR3: CASSSLTGSGNTIYF; V: TRBV12-3/TRBV12-4; J: TRBJ1-3; size: many; D: NA
DNA: TGTGCCAGCAGCTTAGCAACGGGAACTGAAGCTTTCTTT; CDR3: CASSLATGTEAFF; V: TRBV7-2; J: TRBJ1-1; size: many; D: NA
DNA: TGTGCCAGCAGCCCGACTAGCGGGGGTCCCAATGAGCAGTTCTTC; CDR3: CASSPTSGGPNEQFF; V: TRBV7-2; J: TRBJ2-1; size: NA; D: TRBD2
DNA: TGTGCCAGCAGCTTAGGCCCGAGCGGGGGGGCCAGAGGCATTCAGTACTTC; CDR3: CASSLGPSGGARGIQYF; V: TRBV7-8; J: TRBJ2-4; size: many; D: TRBD2
DNA: TGTGCCAGCAGCCCAGGGGTGTTTGGGACAGCGAACACCGGGGAGCTGTTTTTT; CDR3: CASSPGVFGTANTGELFF; V: TRBV5-5; J: TRBJ2-2; size: many; D: TRBD1
DNA: TGCGCCAGCAGCCAGGACAGGGGTGAGAGGGGCTACACCTTC; CDR3: CASSQDRGERGYTF; V: TRBV4-1; J: TRBJ1-2; size: many; D: TRBD1
DNA: TGTGCCAGCACCGATCCCGCTGCAGGGTACACATCAGGCAATCAGCCCCAGCATTTT; CDR3: CASTDPAAGYTSGNQPQHF; V: TRBV12-3/TRBV12-4; J: TRBJ1-5; size: many; D: NA
DNA: TGTGCCAGCAGCTTATTGAGGGGCCCTGAAGCTTTCTTT; CDR3: CASSLLRGPEAFF; V: TRBV13; J: TRBJ1-1; size: many; D: NA
DNA: TGTGCCAGCAGTTTCGGGTATTCAGCTTTCTTT; CDR3: CASSFGYSAFF; V: TRBV25-1; J: TRBJ1-1; size: many; D: NA
DNA: TGTGCCAGCAGTGAAGGTCGGGTGGGGGCCCCGCAGTATTTT; CDR3: CASSEGRVGAPQYF; V: TRBV2; J: TRBJ2-3; size: many; D: NA
DNA: TGTGCCATCGGTTATTTAGGACAGGGTGAAGAGACCCAGTACTTC; CDR3: CAIGYLGQGEETQYF; V: TRBV10-3; J: TRBJ2-5; size: many; D: TRBD1
DNA: TGTGCCAGCCTATACGACAATGAGCAGTTCTTC; CDR3: CASLYDNEQFF; V: TRBV2; J: TRBJ2-1; size: NA; D: NA
DNA: TGTGCCAGCAGTTACGGCCCACCTTACACCGGGGAGCTGTTTTTT; CDR3: CASSYGPPYTGELFF; V: TRBV6-2/TRBV6-3; J: TRBJ2-2; size: many; D: NA
DNA: TGTGCCAGCAGTTTAGCGAAGGGACGTGAAGCTTTCTTT; CDR3: CASSLAKGREAFF; V: TRBV12-3/TRBV12-4; J: TRBJ1-1; size: many; D: NA
DNA: TGTGCCAGCAGCGTGGGGGCCTTTAAGACCCAGTACTTC; CDR3: CASSVGAFKTQYF; V: TRBV5-6; J: TRBJ2-5; size: NA; D: NA
DNA: TGTGCCAGCAGCCTTAGGACAGAGAACACTGAAGCTTTCTTT; CDR3: CASSLRTENTEAFF; V: TRBV12-3/TRBV12-4; J: TRBJ1-1; size: many; D: NA
DNA: TGTGCCAGCAGCTTAGTAGTGGGGGAGTACACCGGGGAGCTGTTTTTT; CDR3: CASSLVVGEYTGELFF; V: TRBV7-2; J: TRBJ2-2; size: many; D: NA